These 2 T cell receptor beta chains came from one sample sequenced in a study of cytomegalovirus exposure and HLA in healthy donors. PCR was performed using 60 Vbeta and 13 Jbeta primers. Data came from immunoSEQ multiplex PCR; TCRdb stores just in-frame clones and leaves some out. The table includes approximately 160,000 clones, roughly 82% detected once. Source material: PBMCs. These TCRs come from a woman aged 50 to 60 in good health and CMV-seropositive.

The V call is TRBV10-3, the J call TRBJ1-1; tentative D call: TRBD1 (6 bases). There are 14 residues in the CDR3. Trimming stripped 2 bases from V and 7 bases from J, with 14 bases between. In germline, CDR1 is ENHRY, CDR2 SYGVKD. The CDR3 loop is CAISERGGRGEAFF. CDR3 nucleotides: TGTGCCATCAGTGAGAGGGGGGGCAGGGGTGAAGCTTTCTTT.

The V call is TRBV18, the J call TRBJ1-1; no definite D call. The CDR3 is 14 amino acids. Germline V gene data show CDR1 as KGHSH and CDR2 as LQKENI. Trimming removed 3 bases at V and 3 bases at J, with 11 bases between. The CDR3 region is CASSPPPGYTEAFF. In DNA form, the CDR3 reads TGTGCCAGCTCACCGCCGCCGGGGTACACTGAAGCTTTCTTT. Complete variable domain (other parts from reference TRBV18 and TRBJ1-1): NAGVMQNPRHLVRRRGQEARLRCSPMKGHSHVYWYRQLPEEGLKFMVYLQKENIIDESGMPKERFSAEFPKEGPSILRIQQVVRGDSAAYFCASSPPPGYTEAFFGQGTRLTVV.